The 15 T cell receptor beta chains listed next were all sequenced from one sample in a study of blood T cell repertoires in COVID-19. The repertoire was sequenced with immunoSEQ multiplex PCR; TCRdb's copy has only in-frame clones and lacks some. This sample has fewer than 200,000 clones, with about 83% found just once. Sequencing was carried out using peripheral blood. The receptors shown here come from a man aged 35 to 55 who had recovered from COVID-19.

This clone appeared a single time. The chain couples TRBV25-1 to TRBJ2-5, with 9 positions matching TRBD2. Losses at the gene ends were 1 base for V and 2 bases for J; bases not matched to a gene: 5. There are 16 residues in the CDR3. The germline gives CDR1 MGHDK, CDR2 SYGVNS. The CDR3 DNA reads as TGTGCCAGCAGTGAATTTGGGGCGGGAGGGCAAGAGACCCAGTACTTC. It codes for CASSEFGAGGQETQYF.

The J gene is TRBJ2-1, the V gene TRBV7-9; 8 bases line up with TRBD1. The CDR3 length is 12 residues. Germline V gene lookup returns CDR1 SEHNR and CDR2 FQNEAQ (reference sequence). The ends lost 6 bases at V and 9 bases at J; junction bases unmatched: 4. DNA for the CDR3: TGTGCCAGCAGGGCAGGGGGCGTTGAGCAGTTCTTC. This sequence encodes CASRAGGVEQFF.

This clone was seen only once. CDR3 in amino acids: CASSEGGNNSPLHF. The CDR3 coding sequence is TGTGCCAGCAGCGAGGGGGGGAATAATTCACCCCTCCACTTT. This chain links TRBV9 with TRBJ1-6; D possibly corresponds to TRBD1 (6 bases). Trimming stripped 3 bases from V and 5 bases from J, with 9 bases between. The CDR3 sequence is 14 residues long. Germline V gives CDR1 SGDLS, CDR2 YYNGEE. The complete variable domain, with remaining parts taken from reference TRBV9 and TRBJ1-6, reads DSGVTQTPKHLITATGQRVTLRCSPRSGDLSVYWYQQSLDQGLQFLIQYYNGEERAKGNILERFSAQQFPDLHSELNLSSLELGDSALYFCASSEGGNNSPLHFGNGTRLTVT.

This rearrangement joins TRBV28 to TRBJ1-2, with a tentative D call TRBD1 (6 bases). This CDR3 comprises 15 residues. The V end was cut by 7 bases, the J end by 0 bases, with 15 bases between. Germline V gene data show CDR1 as MDHEN and CDR2 as SYDVKM. The CDR3 spells CASTPLRTANYGYTF. The CDR3 DNA sequence: TGTGCCAGCACCCCCTTGAGGACAGCTAACTATGGCTACACCTTC.

V usage is TRBV5-1 and J usage is TRBJ2-7; 7 nucleotides agree with TRBD1. Trimming at V came to 3 bases and at J to 3 bases, leaving 6 bases not matched to a gene. The CDR3 totals 14 residues. Per germline, CDR1 SGHRS and CDR2 YFSETQ. In nucleotides, the CDR3 is TGCGCCAGCAGCTGGTCAGGGGGTTTCTACGAGCAGTACTTC. Encoded protein: CASSWSGGFYEQYF. Using reference TRBV5-1 and TRBJ2-7 for the parts outside the CDR3, the full variable domain is KAGVTQTPRYLIKTRGQQVTLSCSPISGHRSVSWYQQTPGQGLQFLFEYFSETQRNKGNFPGRFSGRQFSNSRSEMNVSTLELGDSALYLCASSWSGGFYEQYFGPGTRLTVT.

The chain joins TRBV7-2 to TRBJ2-1; TRBD2 matches at 14 bases. The germline V gene encodes CDR1 SGHTA and CDR2 FQGNSA. The CDR3 sequence is 17 residues long. Trimming removed 5 bases from V and 1 base from J; junction bases left unmatched: 4. CDR3: CASSGGLAGESYNEQFF. CDR3 nucleotides: TGTGCCAGCAGCGGGGGACTAGCGGGAGAATCCTACAATGAGCAGTTCTTC.

This sequence joins TRBV5-4 and TRBJ1-2, with no clear D. CDR1 and CDR2 (germline): SGHNT, YYREEE (reference sequence). Trimming stripped 1 base from V and 0 bases from J, with 4 bases between. The CDR3 extends over 13 amino acids. CDR3 DNA sequence: TGTGCCAGCAGCTTGTGGCCTAACTATGGCTACACCTTC. It yields the protein CASSLWPNYGYTF. Based on the CDR3 plus reference TRBV5-4 and TRBJ1-2, the full variable domain is ETGVTQSPTHLIKTRGQQVTLRCSSQSGHNTVSWYQQALGQGPQFIFQYYREEENGRGNFPPRFSGLQFPNYSSELNVNALELDDSALYLCASSLWPNYGYTFGSGTRLTVV.

The chain employs TRBV6-6 and TRBJ2-7; the D gene is possibly TRBD2 (6 bases). The V gene's germline CDR1 is MNHNY and CDR2 SVGAGI (reference sequence). The CDR3 covers 12 residues. Trimming took off 7 bases at V and 3 bases at J, with 10 bases between the two ends. As DNA, the CDR3 is TGTGCCAGCACGGGAGATCTCTACGAGCAGTACTTC. It codes for CASTGDLYEQYF.

The chain couples TRBV10-3 to TRBJ1-1, with 8 nucleotides matching TRBD1. CDR3 length: 15 residues. Germline CDR1 and CDR2: ENHRY and SYGVKD. With V trimmed by 2 bases and J by 1 base, 3 bases remained unmatched. The CDR3 protein is CAISETGTGNTEAFF. DNA of the CDR3: TGTGCCATCAGTGAGACCGGGACAGGGAACACTGAAGCTTTCTTT.

The chain uses TRBV7-8 and TRBJ2-7; D remains unclear. This CDR3 is built from 15 residues. Germline lookup yields CDR1 SGHVS and CDR2 FQNEAQ. Trimming left V 5 bases short and J 3 bases short, with 17 bases between. The CDR3 coding sequence is TGTGCCAGCAGCCCCCGAGACATGTCATTCTACGAGCAGTACTTC. Protein product: CASSPRDMSFYEQYF.

The chain couples TRBV4-3 to TRBJ2-7; TRBD2 agrees at 12 bases. The CDR3 has 15 residues. Germline V lookup: CDR1 LGHNA, CDR2 YSLEER. V was clipped by 2 bases and J by 3 bases; unmatched bases: 2. CDR3 DNA sequence: TGCGCCAGCAGCCAACGACTAGCGGGGGACTACGAGCAGTACTTC. The encoded protein is CASSQRLAGDYEQYF.

The genes are TRBV27 and TRBJ1-2, with a possible D match to TRBD1 (5 bases). The CDR3 length is 14 residues. Per the germline V gene, CDR1 is MNHEY and CDR2 is SMNVEV (reference sequence). V gave up 2 bases and J gave up 5 bases, with 12 bases separating them. CDR3 nucleotides: TGTGCCAGCAGTTTAAAAGGGGCTGGTTATGGCTACACCTTC. Its translation: CASSLKGAGYGYTF.

The rearrangement joins TRBV28 to TRBJ2-1, with D possibly being TRBD1 (7 bases). The germline V and J ends were trimmed by 11 bases and 3 bases, with 20 bases remaining between them. This CDR3 is 15 amino acids long. Germline lookup yields CDR1 MDHEN and CDR2 SYDVKM. In DNA, the CDR3 is TGTGCCGCCCGGAGGGGGGACAGTGGCTACAATGAGCAGTTCTTC. It yields the protein CAARRGDSGYNEQFF.

This chain joins TRBV30 and TRBJ1-2, with D tentatively TRBD1 (5 bases). The CDR3 spans 12 residues. Per germline, CDR1 GTSNPN and CDR2 SVGIG (reference sequence). V shed 4 bases and J shed 6 bases, with 12 bases lying between them. CDR3 in amino acids: CAWKRGGDGYTF. In DNA form, the CDR3 reads TGTGCCTGGAAACGCGGGGGAGATGGCTACACCTTC.

The chain combines TRBV6-2 or TRBV6-3 with TRBJ2-7; D call uncertain. CDR3 length equals 11 residues. Trimming shortened V by 5 bases and J by 2 bases, and 4 bases separated the two germline ends. Looked up from germline, CDR1 is MNHEY and CDR2 is SVGEGT. CDR3 bases: TGTGCCAGCAGTGTTACCTACGAGCAGTACTTC. Encoded protein: CASSVTYEQYF.